This is a list of T cell receptor beta chains from one sample in a study of memory CD4+ T cells and cytomegalovirus serostatus. TCRdb's copy holds only in-frame clones and misses some; the assay was immunoSEQ multiplex PCR. The sample includes around 99,000 clones, 80% seen only once; the top ten take 3.6%. Material: memory CD4+ T cells from blood. The receptors were gathered from an adult in good health and CMV-seropositive. Both conserved end residues are part of each CDR3. D genes are given only for firm matches. The listing skips clone size in some rows; elsewhere it reads once, few, many or a size class.

cdr3_nt,cdr3_aa,j_call,clone_size,v_call,d_call
TGTGCCAGCAGCGTAGATCCGGGGACTAGCGGAGTAGCCAAAAACATTCAGTACTTC,CASSVDPGTSGVAKNIQYF,TRBJ2-4,NA,TRBV9,TRBD2
TGTGCCAGCAGTGTAACCCCGAACAATGAGCAGTTCTTC,CASSVTPNNEQFF,TRBJ2-1,few,TRBV2,NA
TGTGCCAGCTCACCACGGTCGGAGTCCACATATGAGCAGTTCTTC,CASSPRSESTYEQFF,TRBJ2-1,NA,TRBV18,NA
TGCGCCAGCAGCTTGGTCGGTAGCGGGAGGGCCGGGGAAGATACGCAGTATTTT,CASSLVGSGRAGEDTQYF,TRBJ2-3,NA,TRBV5-1,TRBD2
TGTGCCAGCAGTCCCCATCGACAGGGGCGACTCTTGGTCTCTGGAAACACCATATATTTT,CASSPHRQGRLLVSGNTIYF,TRBJ1-3,few,TRBV28,TRBD1
TGTGCCAGCAGCGGGGGAGCCGAGACCCAGTACTTC,CASSGGAETQYF,TRBJ2-5,NA,TRBV7-9,NA
TGTGCCAGCAGCGTAGAAGGGACCCACACCGGGGAGCTGTTTTTT,CASSVEGTHTGELFF,TRBJ2-2,few,TRBV9,NA
TGTGCCAGCAGCTTGGCTATGACAGATTATGGCTACACCTTC,CASSLAMTDYGYTF,TRBJ1-2,NA,TRBV5-6,NA
TGTGCCACCAGCAGAGATCGCGGACAGGGAGGCATCGGTCAGCCCCAGCATTTT,CATSRDRGQGGIGQPQHF,TRBJ1-5,NA,TRBV15,TRBD1
TGCAGCGTTTGGCTAGCGGGAGAGACCCAGTACTTC,CSVWLAGETQYF,TRBJ2-5,NA,TRBV29-1,TRBD2
TGTGCCAGCAGCCCCGGACTAGCGGCTCAAGAGACCCAGTACTTC,CASSPGLAAQETQYF,TRBJ2-5,NA,TRBV9,TRBD2
TGTGCCAGCAGCCCTCAGGGGGGGCAGACGGGCACTGAAGCTTTCTTT,CASSPQGGQTGTEAFF,TRBJ1-1,few,TRBV9,TRBD1
TGTGCAAGTCGCTGGACCCCCGACGCCGGGACAATTCTCTCTGGGGCCAACGTCCTGACTTTC,CASRWTPDAGTILSGANVLTF,TRBJ2-6,NA,TRBV12-2,NA
TGTGCCAGCTCACCACGGGGGCAGGGAGACACTGAAGCTTTCTTT,CASSPRGQGDTEAFF,TRBJ1-1,NA,TRBV18,NA
TGTGCCACCAGCCCGGGCAGGGCTAGCTATGGCTACACCTTC,CATSPGRASYGYTF,TRBJ1-2,NA,TRBV15,NA
TGTGCCAGTCGTCGGGGGATGGGTGAAAAACTGTTTTTT,CASRRGMGEKLFF,TRBJ1-4,once,TRBV14,NA
TGTGCCAGCCAGAACAGTCAGCGGGAGAAAGGCGAGCAGTACTTC,CASQNSQREKGEQYF,TRBJ2-7,NA,TRBV2,TRBD2
TGTGCCACTGTACAGGGACTTAGCAATCAGCCCCAGCATTTT,CATVQGLSNQPQHF,TRBJ1-5,NA,TRBV10-3,NA
TGTGCCAGCAGCTTAGAGATTAATCAGCCCCAGCATTTT,CASSLEINQPQHF,TRBJ1-5,once,TRBV5-4,NA
TGTGCCAGCAGTAGGGGGGGAAATACGCAGTATTTT,CASSRGGNTQYF,TRBJ2-3,NA,TRBV28,NA
TGTGCCAGCAGACCCGGACTAGCTGGCAATGAGCAGTTCTTC,CASRPGLAGNEQFF,TRBJ2-1,NA,TRBV28,TRBD2
TGTGCCAGCAGTGTGCCGGGACAGGGAACCACAGATACGCAGTATTTT,CASSVPGQGTTDTQYF,TRBJ2-3,NA,TRBV28,TRBD1
TGTGCCAGCAGCGAGACAGGGGGTTCCTACAATGAGCAGTTCTTC,CASSETGGSYNEQFF,TRBJ2-1,NA,TRBV7-2,TRBD1
TGTGCCAGCTCACCAGGGACTACGAACACCGGGGAGCTGTTTTTT,CASSPGTTNTGELFF,TRBJ2-2,NA,TRBV18,TRBD2
TGCAGTGCCCCAAGTCGTGGGGGCTACACCTTC,CSAPSRGGYTF,TRBJ1-2,NA,TRBV20-1,NA
TGTGCCAGCAGTTACTCGAATCCCCCTTACGAGCAGTACTTC,CASSYSNPPYEQYF,TRBJ2-7,NA,TRBV6-5,NA
TGTGCCAGCAGCCGGTGGGACAGCTACTTCTATGGCTACACCTTC,CASSRWDSYFYGYTF,TRBJ1-2,NA,TRBV5-6,TRBD1
TGCGCCAGCAGCCAAGGGATGACTAGCGGCCTGGGGACCCAGTACTTC,CASSQGMTSGLGTQYF,TRBJ2-5,NA,TRBV4-1,TRBD2
TGCGCCAGCAGCTTAGAGGCCAAGCAGCAGTTCTTC,CASSLEAKQQFF,TRBJ2-1,NA,TRBV5-1,NA
TGTGCCAGCAGCTTATCAGGGGGCAATGAGCAGTTCTTC,CASSLSGGNEQFF,TRBJ2-1,once,TRBV7-3,TRBD1
TGTGCCAGCTCACGGGCAGGGGACTACGAGCAGTACTTC,CASSRAGDYEQYF,TRBJ2-7,NA,TRBV18,NA
TGCGCCAGCAGCTTTACGGAAAGCTCCTACAATGAGCAGTTCTTC,CASSFTESSYNEQFF,TRBJ2-1,NA,TRBV5-1,NA